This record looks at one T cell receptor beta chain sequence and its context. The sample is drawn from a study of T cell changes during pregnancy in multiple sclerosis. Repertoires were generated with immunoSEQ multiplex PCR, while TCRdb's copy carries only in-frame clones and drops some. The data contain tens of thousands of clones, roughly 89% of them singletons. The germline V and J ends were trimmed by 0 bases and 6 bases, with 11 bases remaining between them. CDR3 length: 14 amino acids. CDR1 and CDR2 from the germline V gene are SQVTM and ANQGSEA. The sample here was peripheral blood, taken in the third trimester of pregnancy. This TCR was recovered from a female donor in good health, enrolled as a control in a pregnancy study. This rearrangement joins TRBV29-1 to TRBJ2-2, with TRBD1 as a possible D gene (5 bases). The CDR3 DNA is TGCAGCGTTGAAGATTCCCAGGGTTCCGGGGAGCTGTTTTTT. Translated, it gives CSVEDSQGSGELFF.